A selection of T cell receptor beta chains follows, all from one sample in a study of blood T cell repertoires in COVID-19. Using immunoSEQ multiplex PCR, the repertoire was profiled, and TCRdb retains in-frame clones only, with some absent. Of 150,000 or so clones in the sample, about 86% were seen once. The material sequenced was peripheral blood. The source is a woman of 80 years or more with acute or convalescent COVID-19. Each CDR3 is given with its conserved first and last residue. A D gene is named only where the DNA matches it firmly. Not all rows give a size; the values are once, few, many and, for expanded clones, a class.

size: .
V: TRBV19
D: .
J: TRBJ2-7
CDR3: CASSIGQPRDEQYF
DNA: TGTGCCAGTAGTATCGGACAGCCCAGGGACGAGCAGTACTTC

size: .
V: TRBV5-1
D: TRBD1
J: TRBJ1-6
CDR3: CASRIQGRINSPLHF
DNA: TGCGCCAGCAGGATACAGGGGCGGATTAATTCACCCCTCCACTTT

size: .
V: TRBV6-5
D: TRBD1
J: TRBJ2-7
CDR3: CASSDRGKEQYF
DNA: TGTGCCAGCAGCGACAGGGGAAAAGAGCAGTACTTC

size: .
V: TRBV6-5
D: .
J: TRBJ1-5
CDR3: CASSNTGNNQPQHF
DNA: TGTGCCAGCAGTAATACAGGGAACAATCAGCCCCAGCATTTT

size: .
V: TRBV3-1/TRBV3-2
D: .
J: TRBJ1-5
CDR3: CASSQGAAQPQHF
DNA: TGTGCCAGCAGCCAGGGGGCGGCTCAGCCCCAGCATTTT

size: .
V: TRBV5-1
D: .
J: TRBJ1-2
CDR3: CASSRRGTNYGYTF
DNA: TGCGCCAGCAGCCGTCGAGGTACTAACTATGGCTACACCTTC

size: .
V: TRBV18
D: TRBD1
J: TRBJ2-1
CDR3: CASSLTGQGFNEQFF
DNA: TGTGCCAGCTCTTTGACGGGACAGGGTTTCAATGAGCAGTTCTTC

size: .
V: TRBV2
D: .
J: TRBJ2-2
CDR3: CASRGLRGRTGELFF
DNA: TGTGCCAGCAGGGGCCTCAGGGGAAGGACCGGGGAGCTGTTTTTT

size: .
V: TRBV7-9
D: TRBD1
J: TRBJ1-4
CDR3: CASSSLQGTYEKLFF
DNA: TGTGCCAGCAGCTCTTTACAGGGGACGTATGAAAAACTGTTTTTT

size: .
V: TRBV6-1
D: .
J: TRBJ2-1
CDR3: CASSEGPEQFF
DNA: TGTGCCAGCAGTGAGGGCCCCGAGCAGTTCTTC

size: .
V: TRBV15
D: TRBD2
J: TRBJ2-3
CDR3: CATSGWTSDTDTQYF
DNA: TGTGCCACCAGCGGTTGGACTAGCGACACAGATACGCAGTATTTT

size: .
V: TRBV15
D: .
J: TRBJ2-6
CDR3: CATSRLEGDTPAHSGANVLTF
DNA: TGTGCCACCAGCAGACTCGAAGGGGACACCCCTGCCCACTCTGGGGCCAACGTCCTGACTTTC

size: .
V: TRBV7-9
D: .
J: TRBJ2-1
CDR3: CASSPRSGGAIYNEQFF
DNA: TGTGCCAGCAGCCCTCGTTCTGGAGGGGCAATTTACAATGAGCAGTTCTTC

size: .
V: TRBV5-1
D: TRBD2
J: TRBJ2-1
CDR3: CASSPLGLATYNEQFF
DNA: TGCGCCAGCAGCCCACTGGGACTAGCGACCTACAATGAGCAGTTCTTC

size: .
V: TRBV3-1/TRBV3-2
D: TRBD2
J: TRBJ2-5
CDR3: CASSPGLGPTSQYF
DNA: TGTGCCAGCAGCCCTGGACTAGGTCCTACGTCCCAGTACTTC

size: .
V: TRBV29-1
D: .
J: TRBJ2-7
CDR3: CSVEDRERPYEQYF
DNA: TGCAGCGTTGAAGATCGGGAGAGACCCTACGAGCAGTACTTC

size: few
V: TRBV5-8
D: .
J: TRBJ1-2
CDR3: CASSLRGSANYGYTF
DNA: TGTGCCAGCAGCTTAAGAGGGTCAGCTAACTATGGCTACACCTTC

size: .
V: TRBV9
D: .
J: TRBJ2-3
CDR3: CASSVGEYTQYF
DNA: TGTGCCAGCAGCGTAGGAGAGTATACGCAGTATTTT

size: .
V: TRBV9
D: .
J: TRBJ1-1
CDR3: CASSPVRNTEAFF
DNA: TGTGCCAGCAGCCCCGTGCGAAACACTGAAGCTTTCTTT

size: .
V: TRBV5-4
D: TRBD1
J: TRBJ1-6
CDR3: CASSPDRVYSPLHF
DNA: TGTGCCAGCAGCCCCGACAGGGTATATTCACCCCTCCACTTT

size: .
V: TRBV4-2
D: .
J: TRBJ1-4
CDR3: CASSDNRGLANEKLFF
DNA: TGTGCCAGCAGCGATAATCGAGGGTTGGCTAATGAAAAACTGTTTTTT

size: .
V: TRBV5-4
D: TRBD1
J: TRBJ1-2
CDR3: CASSTWTGVGYGYTF
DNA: TGTGCCAGCAGCACGTGGACAGGGGTTGGCTATGGCTACACCTTC

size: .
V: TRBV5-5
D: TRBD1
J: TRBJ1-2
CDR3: CAGSWTGATNYGYTF
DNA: TGTGCCGGCTCATGGACAGGCGCCACTAACTATGGCTACACCTTC

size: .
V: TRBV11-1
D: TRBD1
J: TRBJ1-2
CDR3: CASSLAGRQGWVKVYGYTF
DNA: TGTGCCAGCAGCTTAGCCGGTAGACAGGGCTGGGTCAAGGTCTATGGCTACACCTTC

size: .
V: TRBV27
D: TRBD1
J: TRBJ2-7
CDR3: CASSLGQIRGEQYF
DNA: TGTGCCAGCAGTTTAGGGCAGATCAGGGGGGAGCAGTACTTC

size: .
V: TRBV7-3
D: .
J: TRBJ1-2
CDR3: CASSSFGRVFSYGYTF
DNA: TGTGCCAGCAGCTCCTTCGGCAGGGTTTTTAGCTATGGCTACACCTTC

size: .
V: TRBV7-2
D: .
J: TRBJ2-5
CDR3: CASSLASLLETQYF
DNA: TGTGCCAGCAGCTTAGCCTCCCTTCTTGAGACCCAGTACTTC

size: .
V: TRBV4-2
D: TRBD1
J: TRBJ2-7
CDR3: CASSQVMDRPYEQYF
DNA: TGTGCCAGCAGCCAAGTCATGGACAGGCCCTACGAGCAGTACTTC

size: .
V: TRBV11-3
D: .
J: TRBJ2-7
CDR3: CASSLDSTTYEQYF
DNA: TGTGCCAGCAGCTTGGACAGCACGACCTACGAGCAGTACTTC

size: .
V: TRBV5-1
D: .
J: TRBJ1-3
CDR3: CASSPDLPLDTIYF
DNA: TGCGCCAGCAGCCCGGACTTACCCCTGGACACCATATATTTT

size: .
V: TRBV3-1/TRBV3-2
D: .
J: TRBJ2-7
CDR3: CASSQDKLSYEQYF
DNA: TGTGCCAGCAGCCAAGATAAGCTGAGCTACGAGCAGTACTTC

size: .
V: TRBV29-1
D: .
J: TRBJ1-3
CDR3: CSVWGGRDGDTIYF
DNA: TGCAGCGTTTGGGGGGGACGCGACGGAGACACCATATATTTT

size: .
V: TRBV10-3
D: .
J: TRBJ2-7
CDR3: CAISDRQSSYEQYF
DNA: TGTGCCATCAGTGACCGACAGAGCTCCTACGAGCAGTACTTC

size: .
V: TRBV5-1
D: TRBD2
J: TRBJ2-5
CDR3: CASSLAKAGGRETQYF
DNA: TGCGCCAGCAGCTTGGCCAAGGCGGGAGGGAGGGAGACCCAGTACTTC

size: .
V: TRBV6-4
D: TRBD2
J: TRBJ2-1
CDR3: CASSEIFSGREQFF
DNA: TGTGCCAGCAGTGAGATCTTTAGCGGGAGAGAACAGTTCTTC

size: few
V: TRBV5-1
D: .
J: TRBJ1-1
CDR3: CASSLVGTEAFF
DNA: TGCGCCAGCAGCTTGGTCGGCACTGAAGCTTTCTTT

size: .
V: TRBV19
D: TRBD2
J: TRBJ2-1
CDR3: CASSIRNSGRGDEQFF
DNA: TGTGCCAGTAGTATACGAAATAGCGGGAGAGGGGATGAGCAGTTCTTC

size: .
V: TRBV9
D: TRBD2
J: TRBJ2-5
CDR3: CASSGGESGGAGETQYF
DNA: TGTGCCAGCAGCGGTGGGGAGAGCGGGGGGGCTGGAGAGACCCAGTACTTC